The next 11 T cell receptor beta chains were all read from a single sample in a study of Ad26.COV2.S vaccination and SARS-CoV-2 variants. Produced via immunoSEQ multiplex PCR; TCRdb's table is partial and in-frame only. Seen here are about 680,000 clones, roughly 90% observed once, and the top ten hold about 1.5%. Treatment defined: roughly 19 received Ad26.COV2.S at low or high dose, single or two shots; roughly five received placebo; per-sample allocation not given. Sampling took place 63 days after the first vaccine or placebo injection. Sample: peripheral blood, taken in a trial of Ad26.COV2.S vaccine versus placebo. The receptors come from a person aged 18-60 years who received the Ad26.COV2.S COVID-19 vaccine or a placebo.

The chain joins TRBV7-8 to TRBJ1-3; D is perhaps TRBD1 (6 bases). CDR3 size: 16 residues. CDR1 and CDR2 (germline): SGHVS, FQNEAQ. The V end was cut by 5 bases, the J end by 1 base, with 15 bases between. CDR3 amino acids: CASSREGGRSGNTIYF. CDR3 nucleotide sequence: TGTGCCAGCAGCCGAGAAGGGGGACGTTCTGGAAACACCATATATTTT.

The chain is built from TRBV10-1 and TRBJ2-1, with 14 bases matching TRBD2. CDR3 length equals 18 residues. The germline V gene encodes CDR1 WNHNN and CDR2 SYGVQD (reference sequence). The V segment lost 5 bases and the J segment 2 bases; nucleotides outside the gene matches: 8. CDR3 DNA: TGCGCCAGCAGTCCGGGACTAGCGGGAGAGGTGACCTACAATGAGCAGTTCTTC. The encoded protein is CASSPGLAGEVTYNEQFF.

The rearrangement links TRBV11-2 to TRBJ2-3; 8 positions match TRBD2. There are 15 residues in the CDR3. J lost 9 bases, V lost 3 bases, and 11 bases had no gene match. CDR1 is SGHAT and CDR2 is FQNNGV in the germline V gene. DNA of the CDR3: TGTGCCAGCAGCTTGGGAGCGGGGGCCCAGGTAACGCAGTATTTT. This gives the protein CASSLGAGAQVTQYF.

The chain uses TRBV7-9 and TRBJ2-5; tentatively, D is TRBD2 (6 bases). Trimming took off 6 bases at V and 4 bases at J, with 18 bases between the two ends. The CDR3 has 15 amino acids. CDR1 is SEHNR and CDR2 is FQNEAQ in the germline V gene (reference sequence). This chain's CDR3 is CASRGGWGDAETQYF. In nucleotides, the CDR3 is TGTGCCAGCAGGGGCGGATGGGGGGACGCAGAGACCCAGTACTTC.

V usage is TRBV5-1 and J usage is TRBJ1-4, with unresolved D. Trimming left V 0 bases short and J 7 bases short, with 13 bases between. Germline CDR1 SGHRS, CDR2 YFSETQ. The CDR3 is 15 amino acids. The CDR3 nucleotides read TGCGCCAGCAGCTTGGTGGGGTCGGCGGGTGAAAAACTGTTTTTT. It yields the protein CASSLVGSAGEKLFF.

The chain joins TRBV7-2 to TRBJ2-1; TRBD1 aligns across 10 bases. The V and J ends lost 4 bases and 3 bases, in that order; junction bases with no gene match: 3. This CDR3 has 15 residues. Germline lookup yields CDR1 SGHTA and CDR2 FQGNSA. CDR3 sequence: CASSSDRGIYNEQFF. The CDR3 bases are TGTGCCAGCAGCTCGGACAGGGGGATCTACAATGAGCAGTTCTTC.

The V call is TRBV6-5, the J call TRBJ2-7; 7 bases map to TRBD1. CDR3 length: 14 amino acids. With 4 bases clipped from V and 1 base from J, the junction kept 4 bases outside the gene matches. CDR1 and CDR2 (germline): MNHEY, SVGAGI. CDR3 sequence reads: CASSLGDSSYEQYF. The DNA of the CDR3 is TGTGCCAGCAGTTTGGGGGACAGTTCCTACGAGCAGTACTTC.

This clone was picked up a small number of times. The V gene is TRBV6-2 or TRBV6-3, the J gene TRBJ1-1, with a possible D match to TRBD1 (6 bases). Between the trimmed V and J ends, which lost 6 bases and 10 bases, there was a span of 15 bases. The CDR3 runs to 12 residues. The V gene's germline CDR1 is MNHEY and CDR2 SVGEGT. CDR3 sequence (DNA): TGTGCCAGCAGCGGTGGTCGGACAGTAGCTTTCTTT. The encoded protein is CASSGGRTVAFF.

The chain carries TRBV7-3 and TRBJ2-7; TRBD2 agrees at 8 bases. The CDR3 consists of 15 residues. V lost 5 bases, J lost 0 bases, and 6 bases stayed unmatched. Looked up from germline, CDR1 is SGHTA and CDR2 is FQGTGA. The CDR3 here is CASSLSGGPSYEQYF. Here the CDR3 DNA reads TGTGCCAGCAGCCTCAGCGGGGGACCCTCCTACGAGCAGTACTTC.

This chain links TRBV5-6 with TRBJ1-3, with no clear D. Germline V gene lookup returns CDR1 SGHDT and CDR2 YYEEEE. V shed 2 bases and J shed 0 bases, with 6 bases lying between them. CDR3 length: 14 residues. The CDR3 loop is CASSLSSSGNTIYF. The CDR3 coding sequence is TGTGCCAGCAGCTTATCCTCCTCTGGAAACACCATATATTTT.

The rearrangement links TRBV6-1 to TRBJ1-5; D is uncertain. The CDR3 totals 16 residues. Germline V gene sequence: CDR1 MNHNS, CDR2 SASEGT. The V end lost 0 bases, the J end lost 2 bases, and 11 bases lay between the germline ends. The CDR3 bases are TGTGCCAGCAGTGAAGCGCACACAGATGGCAATCAGCCCCAGCATTTT. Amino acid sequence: CASSEAHTDGNQPQHF.